Below, 11 T cell receptor beta chains from the same sample are listed, as sequenced in a study of CD8 T cells in Susac syndrome. After extraction with the RNeasy kit, about 0.5 to 1 ug of the RNA was reverse transcribed using random hexamers. TCRdb recomputed calls from the immunoSEQ multiplex PCR reads with MiXCR, one row per CDR3 protein. Found here are 120,000 or so distinct CDR3 sequences, around 94% of them singletons; the top ten hold roughly 0.13%. Sequencing was done on a sample of CD4+ T cells from PBMCs. Receptor source: a human donor with multiple sclerosis.

The chain recombines TRBV27 with TRBJ2-5; no reliable D call. Trimming removed 6 bases from V and 2 bases from J, with 10 bases in between. Per the germline V gene, CDR1 is MNHEY and CDR2 is SMNVEV (reference sequence). CDR3 length equals 13 residues. This CDR3 is CASRPTYQETQYF. DNA of the CDR3: TGTGCCAGCAGACCAACATATCAAGAGACCCAGTACTTC.

The rearrangement joins TRBV29-1 to TRBJ1-4; maybe TRBD1 (5 bases). V was pared by 6 bases and J by 8 bases, with 16 bases between. CDR3 length: 13 amino acids. CDR1 and CDR2 (germline): SQVTM, ANQGSEA. For the CDR3, the DNA is TGCAGCGTCGAGACGAGGGGTCGGGAAAAACTGTTTTTT. Translated, it gives CSVETRGREKLFF.

The chain carries TRBV6-1 and TRBJ2-7, with 15 nucleotides matching TRBD2. The junction had 6 bases not matched to a gene; V was cut back by 5 bases and J by 4 bases. Germline V CDR1 and CDR2: MNHNS, SASEGT. There are 16 residues in the CDR3. The CDR3 nucleotides read TGTGCCAGCAGTCGTTTCGGGACTAGCGGGAGGTACGAGCAGTACTTC. Residues: CASSRFGTSGRYEQYF.

The rearrangement links TRBV7-2 to TRBJ1-1, with unresolved D. Trimming shortened V by 5 bases and J by 0 bases, and 13 bases separated the two germline ends. This CDR3 has 15 amino acids. Germline loops: CDR1 SGHTA, CDR2 FQGNSA. CDR3 nucleotide sequence: TGTGCCAGCAGCCCGTCGGGGAGCCTGAACACTGAAGCTTTCTTT. It encodes CASSPSGSLNTEAFF.

This clonotype has a single count. The rearrangement links TRBV7-2 to TRBJ1-1; D remains unclear. The germline V gene encodes CDR1 SGHTA and CDR2 FQGNSA. The ends were cut back, 5 bases at V and 7 bases at J, with 14 bases in the middle. The CDR3 contains 13 residues. CDR3 in DNA: TGTGCCAGCAGCAAGACTCAAACGGGTGAAGCTTTCTTT. Its translation: CASSKTQTGEAFF.

The J gene is TRBJ1-6, the V gene TRBV5-1; D possibly corresponds to TRBD1 (6 bases). The V end lost 0 bases, the J end lost 6 bases, and 10 bases lay between the germline ends. The CDR3 contains 15 residues. Germline CDR1 reads SGHRS; CDR2 reads YFSETQ. The CDR3, as DNA: TGCGCCAGCAGCTTGGAGGCAGGGGTTAATTCACCCCTCCACTTT. This codes for CASSLEAGVNSPLHF.

The chain recombines TRBV18 with TRBJ1-1; D gene unclear. Per the germline V gene, CDR1 is KGHSH and CDR2 is LQKENI. There are 16 residues in the CDR3. Trimming shortened V by 2 bases and J by 1 base, and 14 bases separated the two germline ends. CDR3 sequence reads: CASSPSMLTANTEAFF. The CDR3 DNA sequence: TGTGCCAGCTCACCAAGCATGCTCACCGCGAACACTGAAGCTTTCTTT.

The chain employs TRBV4-3 and TRBJ2-5; D is perhaps TRBD1 or TRBD2 (5 bases each). Germline CDR1 reads LGHNA; CDR2 reads YSLEER. The CDR3 runs to 15 residues. V was shortened by 0 bases and J by 5 bases, with 13 bases between the two germline ends. The CDR3 DNA is TGCGCCAGCAGCCAAGAGAGGGGTATCGGCGAGACCCAGTACTTC. It encodes CASSQERGIGETQYF.

V usage is TRBV20-1 and J usage is TRBJ2-2; 9 bases match TRBD2. Looked up from germline, CDR1 is DFQATT and CDR2 is SNEGSKA (reference sequence). The length of the CDR3 is 15 residues. V lost 5 bases, J lost 5 bases, and 9 bases stayed unmatched. The CDR3 DNA sequence: TGCAGTGCTCGTCCGGGACTAGCCGAAACCGGGGAGCTGTTTTTT. It yields the protein CSARPGLAETGELFF.

This sequence joins TRBV6-1 and TRBJ2-5; weak D call: TRBD1 (6 bases). Germline assignment: CDR1 MNHNS and CDR2 SASEGT. V was shortened by 5 bases and J by 5 bases, with 21 bases between the two germline ends. This CDR3 region has 16 residues. The CDR3 reads CASSRRPGVGLETQYF. The CDR3 nucleotides are TGTGCCAGCAGTCGGAGACCAGGGGTCGGACTCGAGACCCAGTACTTC.

This chain uses TRBV2 with TRBJ2-1; D may be TRBD1 or TRBD2 (6 bases each). The CDR3 spans 15 residues. Germline V gene sequence: CDR1 SNHLY, CDR2 FYNNEI. With 5 bases removed from V and 4 bases from J, the gap between germline ends came to 15 bases. The CDR3 protein is CASSPRGTPYNEQFF. The CDR3 DNA follows: TGTGCCAGCAGTCCCCGGGGGACACCTTACAATGAGCAGTTCTTC.